This entry describes one T cell receptor beta chain. Its antigen is currently unknown. The study drew donors from healthy Caucasian individuals in Russia aged roughly 6 to 90. The CDR3 contains 15 residues. The V gene's germline CDR1 is SQVTM and CDR2 ANQGSEA. Between the trimmed V and J ends, which lost 7 bases and 9 bases, there was a span of 27 bases. This sample is part of a study of blood T cells in healthy people across ages. Study-wide context: Per two T cells, template switching captured roughly one barcoded beta molecule. Overall study findings and caveats: Strong correlation existed between TCR beta diversity and naive T cell percentage.

It was with a sample-barcoded 5' primer and a J-beta primer mix that a second PCR of roughly 7 to 12 cycles was run. Each cDNA molecule carried a tag from a template-switch adaptor that contained 12 random nucleotides. From the 5' RACE reads, TCRdb called clonotypes with MiXCR, one entry per CDR3 protein. The sample has 1,500,000 or so distinct CDR3 sequences; 40% to 45% are singletons. The clonotype was recovered from a woman younger than 30 in good health. The chain joins TRBV29-1 to TRBJ2-5; maybe TRBD1 (8 bases). Sequenced input: blood. The CDR3 DNA reads as TGCAGCGCCCATCTCAATACAGGGGGAGGGGAGGCCCAGTACTTC. As protein: CSAHLNTGGGEAQYF.